This T cell receptor beta chain was sequenced in a study of shared clonotypes between healthy human individuals. The overall study: The study used three CD4 naive, three CD4 memory, two CD8 naive and one CD8 memory plate per donor. Findings and limits, study-wide: In the sorted subsets, rarefaction showed sequencing was incomplete despite large depth.

On this clone itself: Its antigen is undetermined.

The CDR3 covers 13 residues. V dropped 5 bases and J dropped 4 bases, with 10 bases sitting between them. Germline values: CDR1 SGDLS, CDR2 YYNGEE. Donors were Caucasian adults residing in Nashville, Tennessee, USA. The data were produced by immunoSEQ multiplex PCR, yet TCRdb's version contains in-frame clones alone and is incomplete. The table shows roughly 2.5 million clones, with more than 80% occurring only once. The chain has TRBV9 and TRBJ1-5, with a tentative D call TRBD1 (6 bases). Specimen: naive CD4+ T cells sorted from blood. Indicated subset: CD45RA+ positively selected. This clonotype originated in a man aged 18 to 29 in good health. The CDR3 DNA sequence: TGTGCCAGCAGTATACAGGGAAATCAGCCCCAGCATTTT. Its translation is CASSIQGNQPQHF.